Following are 17 T cell receptor beta chains from one sample sequenced in a study of blood T cell repertoires in COVID-19. TCRdb keeps only in-frame clones here, not all; method: immunoSEQ multiplex PCR. The repertoire includes more than 200,000 clones, around 83% of them detected once, and approximately 8% sits in the top ten. Sequencing was done on a sample of peripheral blood. The receptors were sampled from an elderly woman with COVID-19, enrolled during active disease.

The chain has TRBV9 and TRBJ1-2; no clear D. Trimming took off 4 bases at V and 5 bases at J, with 12 bases between the two ends. Germline lookup yields CDR1 SGDLS and CDR2 YYNGEE. The CDR3 runs to 13 residues. CDR3: CASSPNELYGYTF. The DNA for the CDR3 is TGTGCCAGCAGCCCCAATGAGTTATATGGCTACACCTTC.

This clone was picked up a small number of times. The chain has TRBV28 and TRBJ2-7, with D maybe TRBD2 (5 bases). CDR3 size: 14 residues. The V end lost 2 bases, the J end lost 4 bases, and 12 bases lay between the germline ends. Germline CDR1 MDHEN, CDR2 SYDVKM. CDR3 in DNA: TGTGCCAGCAGTTTACGAGGGAGTTTGTACGAGCAGTACTTC. It specifies CASSLRGSLYEQYF. The full variable domain, completed using reference TRBV28 and TRBJ2-7, is DVKVTQSSRYLVKRTGEKVFLECVQDMDHENMFWYRQDPGLGLRLIYFSYDVKMKEKGDIPEGYSVSREKKERFSLILESASTNQTSMYLCASSLRGSLYEQYFGPGTRLTVT.

The chain uses TRBV9 and TRBJ2-1; 9 positions agree with TRBD2. The CDR3 has 16 residues. The V gene end was trimmed by 0 bases and the J gene end by 8 bases; junction bases not matched to a gene: 9. CDR1 and CDR2 from the germline V gene are SGDLS and YYNGEE. This chain's CDR3 is CASSVAVAGGQDEQFF. The CDR3 nucleotides read TGTGCCAGCAGCGTAGCTGTGGCGGGGGGGCAGGATGAGCAGTTCTTC. Based on the CDR3 plus reference TRBV9 and TRBJ2-1, the full variable domain is DSGVTQTPKHLITATGQRVTLRCSPRSGDLSVYWYQQSLDQGLQFLIQYYNGEERAKGNILERFSAQQFPDLHSELNLSSLELGDSALYFCASSVAVAGGQDEQFFGPGTRLTVL.

This clone was counted a single time. The chain combines TRBV5-5 with TRBJ2-1; tentatively, D is TRBD2 (6 bases). V was clipped by 5 bases and J by 4 bases, with 13 bases between them. In germline, CDR1 is SGHKS, CDR2 YYEKEE (reference sequence). The CDR3 is 14 residues long. The CDR3 protein is CASRSGTDYNEQFF. The CDR3 DNA reads TGTGCCAGCAGATCCGGGACTGATTACAATGAGCAGTTCTTC.

The chain has TRBV6-5 and TRBJ1-5, with TRBD1 identical over 7 bases. This CDR3 contains 16 residues. Germline loops: CDR1 MNHEY, CDR2 SVGAGI. Germline trimming cut 0 bases from V and 0 bases from J; bases unmatched to any gene: 2. CDR3 bases: TGTGCCAGCAGTTACTCTGACAGGGCTAGCAATCAGCCCCAGCATTTT. Protein sequence: CASSYSDRASNQPQHF.

This clone was recorded a few times. DNA for the CDR3: TGCGCCAGCAGCCAAGGGACAGGGGGTCAGCCCCAGCATTTT. Protein: CASSQGTGGQPQHF. The chain uses TRBV4-1 and TRBJ1-5, with TRBD1 matching over 10 bases. CDR3 size: 14 residues. V dropped 1 base and J dropped 6; count of bases not matched to a gene: 0. Looked up from germline, CDR1 is MGHRA and CDR2 is YSYEKL.

This chain uses TRBV5-4 with TRBJ2-7; 7 bases fit TRBD1. From germline, CDR1 is SGHNT and CDR2 YYREEE (reference sequence). The CDR3 runs 13 residues. V was clipped by 4 bases and J by 3 bases; unmatched bases: 4. CDR3 bases: TGTGCCAGCAGCAGGGACAGCTTCTACGAGCAGTACTTC. It yields the protein CASSRDSFYEQYF.

The rearrangement links TRBV11-2 to TRBJ2-3; D not certain. CDR1 and CDR2 (germline): SGHAT, FQNNGV. This CDR3 has 12 residues. V lost 3 bases and J 2 bases, leaving 3 bases between the germline ends. The DNA of the CDR3 is TGTGCCAGCAGCTTCCTCACAGATACGCAGTATTTT. Encoded protein: CASSFLTDTQYF.

The chain combines TRBV4-3 with TRBJ1-4, with 8 nucleotides matching TRBD1. Germline V gene lookup returns CDR1 LGHNA and CDR2 YSLEER. This CDR3 is built from 14 residues. With V trimmed by 4 bases and J by 8 bases, 6 bases remained unmatched. Here the CDR3 DNA reads TGCGCCAGCAGCCCGGCGGACAGGGTGGAAAAACTGTTTTTT. Translated, it gives CASSPADRVEKLFF.

This chain uses TRBV30 with TRBJ1-2; tentatively, D is TRBD1 (6 bases). The CDR3 length is 13 residues. The germline V gene has CDR1 GTSNPN and CDR2 SVGIG (reference sequence). V shed 1 base and J shed 4 bases, with 10 bases lying between them. The CDR3, as DNA: TGTGCCTGGAGTGATGGGGGCGGCTATGGCTACACCTTC. As protein: CAWSDGGGYGYTF.

V gene TRBV3-1 (or the pseudogene TRBV3-2) combines with J gene TRBJ1-5; D is perhaps TRBD1 (6 bases). V was cut by 6 bases and J by 0 bases, with 12 bases left in between. CDR1 and CDR2 (germline): LGHDT, YNNKEL (reference sequence). CDR3 length equals 15 residues. The CDR3 region has the DNA TGTGCCAGCAGTTGGACAGCATATAGCAATCAGCCCCAGCATTTT. It yields the protein CASSWTAYSNQPQHF.

The genes are TRBV4-2 and TRBJ2-1; 12 positions match TRBD2. CDR1 is LGHNA, CDR2 YNFKEQ, per germline. The CDR3 consists of 17 residues. Germline trimming cut 1 base from V and 1 base from J; bases unmatched to any gene: 2. CDR3: CASSQGTSGRSYNEQFF. The CDR3 DNA is TGTGCCAGCAGCCAAGGAACTAGCGGGAGGTCCTACAATGAGCAGTTCTTC.

The chain is built from TRBV11-1 and TRBJ2-7; D might be TRBD2 (6 bases). The CDR3 length is 13 residues. V shed 3 bases and J shed 6 bases, with 12 bases lying between them. Germline CDR1 is SGHAT and CDR2 is FQDESV (reference sequence). The chain's CDR3 is CASSFPGSGEQYF. The DNA of the CDR3 is TGTGCCAGCAGCTTCCCCGGGAGTGGCGAGCAGTACTTC.

The rearrangement links TRBV6-5 to TRBJ2-5, with D perhaps matching TRBD2 (5 bases). V shed 6 bases and J shed 5 bases, with 13 bases lying between them. CDR3 length equals 13 residues. Germline-derived CDR1 and CDR2 are MNHEY and SVGAGI. As DNA, the CDR3 is TGTGCCAGCAGCATGCCCGGGGTGGAGACCCAGTACTTC. Translating gives CASSMPGVETQYF.

V is TRBV20-1 and J is TRBJ1-1; unclear D gene. V was cut by 1 base and J by 9 bases, with 9 bases left in between. The CDR3 consists of 11 residues. The germline CDR1 and CDR2 sequences are DFQATT and SNEGSKA (reference sequence). This chain's CDR3 is CSARVSSQAFF. The CDR3 nucleotides are TGCAGTGCTAGAGTCAGTTCCCAAGCTTTCTTT.

V usage is TRBV7-2 and J usage is TRBJ2-5, with D perhaps matching TRBD2 (6 bases). Germline loops: CDR1 SGHTA, CDR2 FQGNSA. V gave up 5 bases and J gave up 4 bases, with 17 bases separating them. This CDR3 has 15 amino acids. The CDR3 spells CASSRGSSVGETQYF. DNA for the CDR3: TGTGCCAGCAGCCGTGGGTCTAGCGTTGGAGAGACCCAGTACTTC.

In its sample, this clone was seen once. The genes are TRBV2 and TRBJ1-3; TRBD1 aligns across 9 bases. This CDR3 comprises 15 residues. The germline gives CDR1 SNHLY, CDR2 FYNNEI. The V and J ends lost 6 bases and 1 base, in that order; junction bases with no gene match: 4. In DNA, the CDR3 is TGTGCCAGCAGAGCCGGGACAGGGTCTGGAAACACCATATATTTT. Its protein is CASRAGTGSGNTIYF.